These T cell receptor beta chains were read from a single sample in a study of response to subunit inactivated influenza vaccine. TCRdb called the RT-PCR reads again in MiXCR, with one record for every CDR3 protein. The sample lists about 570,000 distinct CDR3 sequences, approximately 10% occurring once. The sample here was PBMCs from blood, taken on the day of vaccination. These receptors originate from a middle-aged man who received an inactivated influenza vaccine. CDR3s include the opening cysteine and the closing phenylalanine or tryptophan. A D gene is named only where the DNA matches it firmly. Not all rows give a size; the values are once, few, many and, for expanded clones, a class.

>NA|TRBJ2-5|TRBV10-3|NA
CAISDPAGPKETQYF
TGTGCCATCAGTGACCCTGCGGGCCCCAAGGAGACCCAGTACTTC
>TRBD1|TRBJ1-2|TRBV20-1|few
CSASQGEGNYGYTF
TGCAGTGCTAGTCAGGGGGAGGGGAACTATGGCTACACCTTC
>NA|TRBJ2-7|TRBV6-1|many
CASTLYGYEQYF
TGTGCCAGCACTTTATATGGATACGAGCAGTACTTC
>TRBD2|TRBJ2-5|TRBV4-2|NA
CASSLATSGDRETQYF
TGTGCCAGCAGCCTAGCTACTAGCGGGGATCGAGAGACCCAGTACTTC
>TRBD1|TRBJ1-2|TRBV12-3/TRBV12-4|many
CASSSQFGTANYGYTF
TGTGCCAGCAGCTCCCAGTTCGGGACAGCTAACTATGGCTACACCTTC
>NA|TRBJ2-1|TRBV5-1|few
CASSSARDNEQFF
TGCGCCAGCAGCTCTGCCAGAGACAATGAGCAGTTCTTC
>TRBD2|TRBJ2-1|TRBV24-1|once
CATSDSGLAGGPHEQFF
TGTGCCACCAGTGATTCCGGACTAGCGGGAGGGCCCCATGAGCAGTTCTTC
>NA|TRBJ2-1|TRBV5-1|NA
CASSPNPGTAANEQFF
TGCGCCAGCAGCCCTAACCCCGGGACGGCGGCCAATGAGCAGTTCTTC
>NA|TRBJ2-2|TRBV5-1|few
CASSLDGWATGELFF
TGCGCCAGCAGCTTGGATGGTTGGGCCACCGGGGAGCTGTTTTTT
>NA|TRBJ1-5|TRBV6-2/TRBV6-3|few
CAIGGGKSGNQPQHF
TGTGCCATCGGGGGAGGGAAGAGCGGCAATCAGCCCCAGCATTTT
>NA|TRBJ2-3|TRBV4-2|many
CASSPGASFTDTQYF
TGTGCCAGCAGCCCAGGAGCTTCTTTCACAGATACGCAGTATTTT
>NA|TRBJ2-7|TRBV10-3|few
CAIGGSYEQYF
TGTGCCATCGGAGGCTCCTACGAGCAGTACTTC
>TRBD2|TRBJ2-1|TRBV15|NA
CATSQRLAGLYNEQFF
TGTGCCACCAGCCAACGACTAGCGGGGTTGTACAATGAGCAGTTCTTC
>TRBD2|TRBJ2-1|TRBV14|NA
CASGTSGRHEQFF
TGTGCCAGCGGGACTAGCGGGAGACATGAGCAGTTCTTC
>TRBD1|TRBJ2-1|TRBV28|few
CASSSGTGGIWEQFF
TGTGCCAGCAGTTCCGGGACAGGGGGCATTTGGGAGCAGTTCTTC
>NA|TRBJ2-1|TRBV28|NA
CATGGPVNNEQFF
TGTGCCACCGGAGGGCCTGTTAACAATGAGCAGTTCTTC
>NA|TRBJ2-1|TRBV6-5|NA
CASSTEEGMVNEQFF
TGTGCCAGCAGTACCGAGGAGGGCATGGTCAATGAGCAGTTCTTC
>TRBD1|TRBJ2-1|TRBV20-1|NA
CSAPLRTGSYNEQFF
TGCAGTGCTCCCCTCCGGACAGGCTCCTACAATGAGCAGTTCTTC
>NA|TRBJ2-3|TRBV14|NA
CASSQVIGGITQYF
TGTGCCAGCAGCCAAGTAATCGGCGGGATTACGCAGTATTTT
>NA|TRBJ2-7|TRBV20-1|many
CSARGGSSYEQYF
TGCAGTGCTAGAGGGGGCAGTTCGTACGAGCAGTACTTC
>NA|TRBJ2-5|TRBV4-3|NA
CASSQEGRQETQYF
TGCGCCAGCAGCCAAGAGGGCAGGCAAGAGACCCAGTACTTC
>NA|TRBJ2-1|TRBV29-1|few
CSGCDRKRDEQFF
TGCAGCGGATGTGACAGGAAGAGGGATGAGCAGTTCTTC
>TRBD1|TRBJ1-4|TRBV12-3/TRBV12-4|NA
CASSRTGTGFEKLFF
TGTGCCAGCAGTAGAACCGGGACAGGGTTTGAAAAACTGTTTTTT
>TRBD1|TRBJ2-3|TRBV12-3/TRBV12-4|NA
CASSPLGGQGERDTQYF
TGTGCCAGCAGCCCTCTAGGGGGACAGGGGGAGAGAGATACGCAGTATTTT
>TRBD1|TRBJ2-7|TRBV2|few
CASISGRGYIHEQYF
TGTGCCAGCATTTCTGGCAGGGGGTACATTCACGAGCAGTACTTC
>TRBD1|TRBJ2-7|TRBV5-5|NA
CASRIRGQNGEQYF
TGTGCCAGCAGGATCCGGGGACAGAACGGCGAGCAGTACTTC
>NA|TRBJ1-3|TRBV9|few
CASSPRYGEDTIYF
TGTGCCAGCAGCCCCCGTTACGGCGAGGACACCATATATTTT
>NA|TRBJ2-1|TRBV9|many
CASSPPSSELFF
TGTGCCAGCAGCCCCCCGTCTAGCGAATTGTTCTTC
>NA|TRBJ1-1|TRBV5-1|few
CASSLTGRQNTEAFF
TGCGCCAGCAGCTTGACGGGACGGCAGAACACTGAAGCTTTCTTT
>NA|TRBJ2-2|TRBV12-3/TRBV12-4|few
CASSLEGFTGELFF
TGTGCCAGCAGTTTAGAGGGGTTCACCGGGGAGCTGTTTTTT
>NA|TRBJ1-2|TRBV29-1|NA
CSVALGLGYGYTF
TGCAGCGTTGCCCTGGGGTTGGGCTATGGCTACACCTTC